A selection of T cell receptor beta chains follows, all from one sample in a study of blood T cell repertoires in COVID-19. Libraries were prepared by immunoSEQ multiplex PCR; TCRdb keeps only in-frame clonotypes and omits some of them. The top ten hold about 16% of the sample, which has roughly 68,000 clones, under 85% seen once. What was sequenced was peripheral blood. Receptor source: a man aged 55 to 69 with COVID-19, enrolled during active disease. Both conserved end residues are part of each CDR3. A D gene is named only where the DNA matches it firmly.

d_call: TRBD2
v_call: TRBV2
j_call: TRBJ2-5
cdr3_aa: CASSDRSGRLETQYF

d_call: TRBD1
v_call: TRBV9
j_call: TRBJ2-6
cdr3_aa: CASSVLLGTGVISGANVLTF

d_call: .
v_call: TRBV30
j_call: TRBJ2-5
cdr3_aa: CAWSAIQAQETQYF

d_call: TRBD2
v_call: TRBV3-1/TRBV3-2
j_call: TRBJ2-5
cdr3_aa: CASSQGATGGVTQYF

d_call: TRBD2
v_call: TRBV5-6
j_call: TRBJ2-2
cdr3_aa: CASSLAGVARTGELFF

d_call: TRBD1
v_call: TRBV30
j_call: TRBJ1-1
cdr3_aa: CAWNGDRMNTEAFF

d_call: TRBD1
v_call: TRBV11-2
j_call: TRBJ2-1
cdr3_aa: CASSHIRTGGNEQFF

d_call: .
v_call: TRBV12-3/TRBV12-4
j_call: TRBJ2-3
cdr3_aa: CASSGVLRDTQYF

d_call: TRBD2
v_call: TRBV5-5
j_call: TRBJ2-1
cdr3_aa: CASSLVPSGYNEQFF

d_call: TRBD1
v_call: TRBV4-1
j_call: TRBJ2-5
cdr3_aa: CASSQSRQGQETQYF

d_call: .
v_call: TRBV6-5
j_call: TRBJ1-2
cdr3_aa: CASSIAGERGYTF

d_call: .
v_call: TRBV5-1
j_call: TRBJ2-3
cdr3_aa: CASSSILGNTQYF

d_call: TRBD1
v_call: TRBV28
j_call: TRBJ2-6
cdr3_aa: CASSLPGTGTGANVLTF

d_call: .
v_call: TRBV20-1
j_call: TRBJ2-5
cdr3_aa: CSATGWETQYF

d_call: TRBD2
v_call: TRBV19
j_call: TRBJ2-7
cdr3_aa: CASSKAGVSYEQYF

d_call: .
v_call: TRBV5-6
j_call: TRBJ2-7
cdr3_aa: CASSPDYAGEQYF

d_call: TRBD2
v_call: TRBV11-2
j_call: TRBJ2-5
cdr3_aa: CASSFRREVETQYF

d_call: .
v_call: TRBV3-1/TRBV3-2
j_call: TRBJ1-1
cdr3_aa: CASSQNRAEAFF

d_call: .
v_call: TRBV28
j_call: TRBJ2-7
cdr3_aa: CASSGGQTTYEQYF

d_call: TRBD1
v_call: TRBV28
j_call: TRBJ1-2
cdr3_aa: CASSSIDRGITF

d_call: .
v_call: TRBV4-2
j_call: TRBJ1-3
cdr3_aa: CASSQDSGGGDTIYF

d_call: TRBD1
v_call: TRBV28
j_call: TRBJ2-7
cdr3_aa: CASSSGQGIGEQYF

d_call: TRBD2
v_call: TRBV7-2
j_call: TRBJ2-3
cdr3_aa: CASSSPGGNTDTQYF

d_call: .
v_call: TRBV6-5
j_call: TRBJ2-4
cdr3_aa: CASSYGWQGNIQYF

d_call: TRBD1
v_call: TRBV11-1
j_call: TRBJ1-1
cdr3_aa: CASSLTGYLEAFF

d_call: .
v_call: TRBV10-3
j_call: TRBJ2-3
cdr3_aa: CAITNRENTDTQYF

d_call: .
v_call: TRBV5-1
j_call: TRBJ2-7
cdr3_aa: CASSLALREYEQYF

d_call: .
v_call: TRBV5-1
j_call: TRBJ1-1
cdr3_aa: CASSLSGQDTEAFF

d_call: .
v_call: TRBV6-5
j_call: TRBJ2-7
cdr3_aa: CASSYSLGTLYEQYF

d_call: .
v_call: TRBV25-1
j_call: TRBJ2-3
cdr3_aa: CASSESKKTHTDTQYF

d_call: TRBD1
v_call: TRBV5-1
j_call: TRBJ2-7
cdr3_aa: CASRLSPGQGVGEQYF